This paragraph covers one T cell receptor beta chain sequence. Original processing notes: Amplification of reference gene primers provided the estimated nucleated cell counts. Profiled with immunoSEQ multiplex PCR; TCRdb holds only in-frame clones, not every one. V, J and clone size reflect that table, while D and trimming were determined from the DNA. The sample holds over 300,000 clones, 85% to 90% seen once. CDR3 size: 12 residues. CDR1 and CDR2 (germline): SGHRS, YFSETQ. V was pared by 3 bases and J by 8 bases, with 8 bases between. This sample is drawn from a study of blood T cell repertoires in COVID-19. Study overall: T cells, B-cell-depleted T cells, or PBMCs supplied cDNA or gDNA.

In terms of age and location, participants ranged from about 18 to 90 years and lived in under 30 US areas. What the recovered Cohort 3 donors had was two negative PCRs, clearance, or symptom resolution. The sequence was collected from a woman between 18 and 29 years old who had recovered from COVID-19. The sequencing sample was made of PBMCs or T cells enriched from blood (not recorded which). The chain joins TRBV5-1 to TRBJ1-4; D not resolved. DNA of the CDR3: TGCGCCAGCAGCTCTTCGGGGGAAAAACTGTTTTTT. The encoded protein is CASSSSGEKLFF.